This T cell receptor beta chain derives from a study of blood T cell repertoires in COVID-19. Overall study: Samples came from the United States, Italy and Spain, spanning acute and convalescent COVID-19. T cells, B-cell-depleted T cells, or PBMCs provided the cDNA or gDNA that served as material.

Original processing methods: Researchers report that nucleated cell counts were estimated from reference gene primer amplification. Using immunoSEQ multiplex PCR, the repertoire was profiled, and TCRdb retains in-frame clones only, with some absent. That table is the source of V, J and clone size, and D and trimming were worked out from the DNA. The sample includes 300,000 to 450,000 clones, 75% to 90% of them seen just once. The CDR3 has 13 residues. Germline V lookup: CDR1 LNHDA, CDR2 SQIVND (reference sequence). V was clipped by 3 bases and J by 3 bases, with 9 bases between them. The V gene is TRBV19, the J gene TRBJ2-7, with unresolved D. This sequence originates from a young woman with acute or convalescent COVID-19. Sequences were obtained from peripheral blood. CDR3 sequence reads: CASSITALYEQYF. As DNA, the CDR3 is TGTGCCAGTAGTATTACTGCCCTCTACGAGCAGTACTTC.